This T cell receptor beta chain was obtained from a study of blood T cell repertoires in COVID-19. For the study at large: There were acute and convalescent COVID-19 samples, and they came from the United States, Italy and Spain. The analysed material was cDNA or gDNA that came from T cells, B-cell-depleted T cells, or PBMCs.

Sequencing used immunoSEQ multiplex PCR; TCRdb keeps in-frame clones, though not all of them. The sample has a few hundred thousand clones; 75% to 90% are singletons. In its sample, this clone was seen once. The V end was cut by 5 bases, the J end by 2 bases, with 19 bases between. Per the germline V gene, CDR1 is MNHNY and CDR2 is SVGAGI (reference sequence). This CDR3 contains 17 residues. This receptor was identified in a woman between 50 and 59 years old who had recovered from COVID-19. V and J are TRBV6-6 and TRBJ1-3; D unresolved. Specimen: PBMCs or T cells enriched from blood (not recorded which). The CDR3 region has the DNA TGTGCCAGCAGTCGGGCGAGGTTCTCTTTAGCTGGAAACACCATATATTTT. It is translated as CASSRARFSLAGNTIYF.